Below are 30 T cell receptor beta chains sequenced from a single sample in a study of cytomegalovirus exposure and HLA in healthy donors. Clones were read by immunoSEQ multiplex PCR, and TCRdb kept only the in-frame ones, dropping some. The sample holds about 130,000 clones, 75% to 90% seen once. Sequenced sample: PBMCs. These receptors came from a woman in her thirties in good health and CMV-seropositive.

The chain is built from TRBV19 and TRBJ2-4; D gene ambiguous. There are 15 residues in the CDR3. Germline-derived CDR1 and CDR2 are LNHDA and SQIVND (reference sequence). V was shortened by 5 bases and J by 5 bases, with 16 bases between the two germline ends. In DNA, the CDR3 is TGTGCCAGTAGTCCGCGAGACTCGGCGGAAAACATTCAGTACTTC. It specifies CASSPRDSAENIQYF. Drawing the rest from reference TRBV19 and TRBJ2-4, the complete variable domain is DGGITQSPKYLFRKEGQNVTLSCEQNLNHDAMYWYRQDPGQGLRLIYYSQIVNDFQKGDIAEGYSVSREKKESFPLTVTSAQKNPTAFYLCASSPRDSAENIQYFGAGTRLSVL.

In its sample, this clone was seen a few times. This chain links TRBV11-2 with TRBJ1-2; TRBD1 might be the D (5 bases). The CDR3 length is 16 residues. V lost 1 base to trimming and J lost 6 bases, with 18 bases between them. Germline CDR1 is SGHAT and CDR2 is FQNNGV. CDR3 bases: TGTGCCAGCAGCTTAGGGGGGGTCGGAGGGTTCGATGGCTACACCTTC. Translating gives CASSLGGVGGFDGYTF.

V gene TRBV5-1 combines with J gene TRBJ2-3; 10 nucleotides line up with TRBD2. V lost 9 bases and J lost 1; bases outside the gene matches: 8. The germline gives CDR1 SGHRS, CDR2 YFSETQ. The CDR3 has 15 residues. The CDR3 here is CATREAGGGTDTQYF. CDR3 sequence (DNA): TGCGCCACCCGAGAAGCGGGAGGGGGCACAGATACGCAGTATTTT. Full variable domain (rest looked up from reference TRBV5-1 and TRBJ2-3): KAGVTQTPRYLIKTRGQQVTLSCSPISGHRSVSWYQQTPGQGLQFLFEYFSETQRNKGNFPGRFSGRQFSNSRSEMNVSTLELGDSALYLCATREAGGGTDTQYFGPGTRLTVL.

The gene calls are TRBV12-2 and TRBJ2-3; the D call TRBD2 from the table was never checked on the DNA. TRBV12-2 is a pseudogene segment. The CDR3 covers 16 residues. The CDR3 protein is CASRLARRGSTDTQYF. CDR3 sequence (DNA): TGTGCAAGTCGCTTAGCGCGGCGGGGGAGCACAGATACGCAGTATTTT.

This chain connects TRBV6-1 to TRBJ1-1; D is undetermined. V dropped 4 bases and J dropped 8 bases, with 8 bases sitting between them. The CDR3 totals 11 residues. The germline CDR1 and CDR2 sequences are MNHNS and SASEGT. The CDR3 coding sequence is TGTGCCAGCAGTGGGGCAGCAGAAGCTTTCTTT. Amino acids: CASSGAAEAFF.

The CDR3 spells CASSIGTSGRTDTQYF. CDR3 bases: TGTGCCAGTAGTATAGGGACTAGCGGCCGCACAGATACGCAGTATTTT. V usage is TRBV19 and J usage is TRBJ2-3, with TRBD2 matching 10 bases. Germline V gene lookup returns CDR1 LNHDA and CDR2 SQIVND (reference sequence). The CDR3 length is 16 residues. The J segment lost 1 base and the V segment lost 1 base, leaving 2 bases of the junction unmatched.

This clone was observed a single time. The CDR3 region is CASSQVGGLASLTDTQYF. The CDR3 DNA follows: TGCGCCAGCAGCCAGGTTGGAGGACTAGCGAGCCTCACAGATACGCAGTATTTT. The rearrangement uses TRBV4-1 and TRBJ2-3; 9 positions match TRBD2. Per germline, CDR1 MGHRA and CDR2 YSYEKL. V gave up 3 bases and J gave up 2 bases; unmatched junction bases: 12. The CDR3 extends over 18 amino acids.

The genes are TRBV5-1 and TRBJ2-7; 7 bases are a match to TRBD1. CDR1 and CDR2 from the germline V gene are SGHRS and YFSETQ. The CDR3 extends over 14 amino acids. V was clipped by 1 base and J by 2 bases; unmatched bases: 3. CDR3 coding DNA: TGCGCCAGCAGCTTGCTGACAGGGCCCTACGAGCAGTACTTC. It codes for CASSLLTGPYEQYF.

This clone has just one count. The chain recombines TRBV9 with TRBJ1-3, with 8 bases matching TRBD1. Germline assignment: CDR1 SGDLS and CDR2 YYNGEE. The V gene end was trimmed by 2 bases and the J gene end by 0 bases; junction bases not matched to a gene: 13. This CDR3 contains 19 residues. CDR3 nucleotide sequence: TGTGCCAGCAGCGTGACAGGGGCTGGAAATACCTTCTCTGGAAACACCATATATTTT. Its protein product is CASSVTGAGNTFSGNTIYF.

The chain links TRBV27 to TRBJ2-3, with TRBD2 as a possible D gene (6 bases). CDR3 length: 15 amino acids. Trimming cost V 5 bases and J 4 bases, with 16 bases left between them. In germline, CDR1 is MNHEY, CDR2 SMNVEV (reference sequence). The CDR3 DNA reads TGTGCCAGCAGTCGATGGGACTTAGCCCCAGATACGCAGTATTTT. Translating gives CASSRWDLAPDTQYF.

The J gene is TRBJ2-7, the V gene TRBV10-3; no clear D. Germline CDR1 and CDR2: ENHRY and SYGVKD. CDR3 length: 14 amino acids. Between the trimmed V and J ends, which lost 6 bases and 0 bases, there was a span of 12 bases. DNA for the CDR3: TGTGCCATCAGCATAGAGGAGAGCTCCTACGAGCAGTACTTC. Translated, it gives CAISIEESSYEQYF.

The CDR3 DNA is TGTGCCAGCAGTTACTCGACAGGACAGGCGGATGGCTACACCTTC. It specifies CASSYSTGQADGYTF. The genes are TRBV6-5 and TRBJ1-2; 7 bases match TRBD1. Trimming took 0 bases from V and 6 from J; bases not matched to a gene: 7. CDR3 length: 15 amino acids. From germline, CDR1 is MNHEY and CDR2 SVGAGI.

There are a few counts of this clone. V gene TRBV4-1 combines with J gene TRBJ1-5; D gene unclear. V lost 0 bases, J lost 4 bases, and 7 bases lay in between. The CDR3 sequence is 14 residues long. The V gene's germline CDR1 is MGHRA and CDR2 YSYEKL. The chain's CDR3 is CASSQDLRNQPQHF. DNA of the CDR3: TGCGCCAGCAGCCAAGATTTGAGGAATCAGCCCCAGCATTTT.

The V gene is TRBV2, the J gene TRBJ2-5, with 7 bases identical to TRBD2. The CDR3 sequence is 12 residues long. Germline V gives CDR1 SNHLY, CDR2 FYNNEI. Trimming cost V 10 bases and J 2 bases; bases outside gene matches: 4. The CDR3 sequence: CANRDYQETQYF. CDR3 nucleotides: TGTGCCAACCGGGACTATCAAGAGACCCAGTACTTC.

The count of this clone is one. CDR3 nucleotides: TGTGCCTCTTCCCCTAACGCCAAAAACATTCAGTACTTC. Translating it yields CASSPNAKNIQYF. The chain links TRBV27 to TRBJ2-4; no clear D gene. Germline-derived CDR1 and CDR2 are MNHEY and SMNVEV (reference sequence). The CDR3 loop spans 13 amino acids. The V and J ends lost 11 bases and 1 base respectively, with 12 bases between them.

Concerning this clone: Different DNA sequences within this sample yield the same CDR3. The CDR3 here is CASSLGQGADTQYF. CDR3 coding DNA: TGTGCCAGCAGCCTCGGGCAGGGGGCAGATACGCAGTATTTT. The V call is TRBV7-8, the J call TRBJ2-3; TRBD1 matches at 7 bases. This CDR3 has 14 amino acids. The germline gives CDR1 SGHVS, CDR2 FQNEAQ. Germline trimming cut 5 bases from V and 4 bases from J; bases unmatched to any gene: 6.

This clone was observed once. This chain links TRBV4-1 with TRBJ2-7; 8 nucleotides line up with TRBD1. The junction had 9 bases not matched to a gene; V was cut back by 0 bases and J by 2 bases. Germline assignment: CDR1 MGHRA and CDR2 YSYEKL. The length of the CDR3 is 17 residues. The CDR3 reads CASSQDLTGTGAYEQYF. In nucleotides, the CDR3 is TGCGCCAGCAGCCAAGATTTGACAGGGACAGGCGCCTACGAGCAGTACTTC.

The rearrangement uses TRBV9 and TRBJ2-4, with D possibly being TRBD2 (6 bases). This CDR3 region has 15 residues. Between the trimmed V and J ends, which lost 2 bases and 3 bases, there was a span of 12 bases. Germline CDR1 and CDR2: SGDLS and YYNGEE. The CDR3 DNA reads TGTGCCAGCAGCGTCGGGGGATACGGCAAAAACATTCAGTACTTC. Translated, it gives CASSVGGYGKNIQYF.

This clone was counted ten times or more. The rearrangement joins TRBV21-1 to TRBJ1-4; the table's D call, TRBD1, has no DNA check behind it. TRBV21-1 is annotated as a pseudogene. The length of the CDR3 is 17 residues. CDR3 nucleotide sequence: TGTGCCAGCAGAAAACGGGACAGGCGAGCAACTAATGAAAAACTGTTTTTT. Translating gives CASRKRDRRATNEKLFF.

The rearrangement uses TRBV5-6 and TRBJ1-3, with TRBD1 as a possible D gene (5 bases). V shed 4 bases and J shed 0 bases, with 14 bases lying between them. Germline V gene sequence: CDR1 SGHDT, CDR2 YYEEEE. The CDR3 is 16 amino acids. In nucleotides, the CDR3 is TGTGCCAGCAGCGGCCAACTAACAGGCTCTGGAAACACCATATATTTT. Its protein product is CASSGQLTGSGNTIYF.

V usage is TRBV29-1 and J usage is TRBJ1-2; 7 bases match TRBD1. Germline values: CDR1 SQVTM, CDR2 ANQGSEA. V lost 6 bases and J lost 1; bases outside the gene matches: 14. The CDR3 has 16 amino acids. In nucleotides, the CDR3 is TGCAGCGTGGGGGGTGACAAGGGGGCTTTTAACTATGGCTACACCTTC. Translating it yields CSVGGDKGAFNYGYTF.

V is TRBV7-2 and J is TRBJ2-1, with D unresolved. Germline V gives CDR1 SGHTA, CDR2 FQGNSA. CDR3 length: 17 amino acids. V lost 0 bases and J lost 2, with 14 bases in between. CDR3 protein: CASSLAQRRRTYNEQFF. The CDR3 DNA follows: TGTGCCAGCAGCTTAGCGCAGCGACGACGAACCTACAATGAGCAGTTCTTC.

The V and J genes are TRBV7-8 and TRBJ2-1; 7 bases match TRBD2. The CDR3 totals 12 residues. With V trimmed by 5 bases and J by 7 bases, 2 bases remained unmatched. CDR1 SGHVS and CDR2 FQNEAQ come from the germline V gene. The DNA for the CDR3 is TGTGCCAGCAGCGGCGGGGGAAATGAGCAGTTCTTC. This sequence encodes CASSGGGNEQFF.

The chain combines TRBV28 with TRBJ2-2, with no clear D. V lost 2 bases to trimming and J lost 3 bases, with 7 bases between them. This CDR3 has 14 residues. Germline V gene data show CDR1 as MDHEN and CDR2 as SYDVKM. This chain's CDR3 is CASSLNTYTGELFF. CDR3 DNA: TGTGCCAGCAGTTTAAACACCTACACCGGGGAGCTGTTTTTT. Filled out from reference TRBV28 and TRBJ2-2, the complete variable domain reads DVKVTQSSRYLVKRTGEKVFLECVQDMDHENMFWYRQDPGLGLRLIYFSYDVKMKEKGDIPEGYSVSREKKERFSLILESASTNQTSMYLCASSLNTYTGELFFGEGSRLTVL.

With respect to this clone: The same CDR3 can be traced to other DNA sequences in this sample. This chain links TRBV15 with TRBJ1-2; no definite D call. V dropped 0 bases and J dropped 4 bases, with 3 bases sitting between them. The CDR3 runs 12 residues. Germline CDR1 and CDR2: LNHNV and YYDKDF (reference sequence). CDR3 coding DNA: TGTGCCACCAGCAGAGACAGCTATGGCTACACCTTC. Translating gives CATSRDSYGYTF.

Written as DNA, the CDR3 is TGTGCCAGCATGGGAGGGGTGGACTATGGCTACACCTTC. This sequence encodes CASMGGVDYGYTF. V usage is TRBV5-4 and J usage is TRBJ1-2; possible D gene TRBD1, 5 bases. The CDR3 has 13 amino acids. Germline loops: CDR1 SGHNT, CDR2 YYREEE (reference sequence). The germline V and J ends were trimmed by 6 bases and 3 bases, with 12 bases remaining between them.

The chain couples TRBV5-8 to TRBJ2-2, with 9 bases aligning to TRBD1. The junction had 14 bases not matched to a gene; V was cut back by 3 bases and J by 5 bases. CDR1 is SGHTS and CDR2 is YDEGEE in the germline V gene. This CDR3 is 18 amino acids long. CDR3 loop: CASSWEYRRDRVTGELFF. The CDR3 region has the DNA TGTGCCAGCAGCTGGGAATACCGACGGGACAGGGTGACCGGGGAGCTGTTTTTT.

This rearrangement joins TRBV5-1 to TRBJ1-2; 7 bases align to TRBD1. V gave up 3 bases and J gave up 1 base; unmatched junction bases: 6. This CDR3 contains 15 residues. Germline loops: CDR1 SGHRS, CDR2 YFSETQ. The CDR3 DNA reads TGCGCCAGCAGCTCTAGACAGGGCCTTAACTATGGCTACACCTTC. Protein sequence: CASSSRQGLNYGYTF.

The V call is TRBV15, the J call TRBJ2-2; 8 bases are a match to TRBD1. Per the germline V gene, CDR1 is LNHNV and CDR2 is YYDKDF (reference sequence). The CDR3 runs 16 residues. V was clipped by 3 bases and J by 6 bases; unmatched bases: 9. The CDR3 sequence is CATSRTNRGNAGELFF. CDR3 nucleotide sequence: TGTGCCACCAGCAGGACCAACAGGGGGAATGCCGGGGAGCTGTTTTTT.

The chain combines TRBV4-1 with TRBJ2-7, with 10 bases matching TRBD1. Trimming cost V 1 base and J 6 bases; bases outside gene matches: 6. This CDR3 comprises 15 residues. Germline V CDR1 and CDR2: MGHRA, YSYEKL. CDR3 loop: CASSQAGTGVSEQYF. In DNA form, the CDR3 reads TGCGCCAGCAGCCAAGCCGGGACAGGGGTTTCCGAGCAGTACTTC.